This T cell receptor beta chain was captured in a study of T cell responses to AZD1222 COVID-19 vaccine. TCRdb keeps only in-frame clones here, not all; method: immunoSEQ multiplex PCR. The table lists around 90,000 clones, roughly 85% of them singletons. In germline, CDR1 is MGHDK, CDR2 SYGVNS. V lost 7 bases and J 0 bases, leaving 10 bases between the germline ends. CDR3 length equals 14 residues. V usage is TRBV25-1 and J usage is TRBJ1-5; D gene uncertain. Sequenced material: peripheral blood, taken on day 0 of AZD1222 vaccination. This receptor was taken from an adult in good health. The chain's CDR3 is CASKGGGSNQPQHF. CDR3 DNA sequence: TGTGCCAGCAAGGGTGGAGGTAGCAATCAGCCCCAGCATTTT.